This TCR beta chain appears in the sequencing data of a study of CD8 T cells in cerebrospinal fluid in Alzheimer's disease. Regarding the study as a whole: No causal link between EBV and Alzheimer's follows from EBV-specific cerebrospinal fluid TCRs, authors warned.

Its frequency marks this clonotype as medium-sized. Its antigen is undetermined. Droplet-based sequencing used CSF cells sorted as live with a live/dead marker. There are 13 residues in the CDR3. CDR1 MDHEN and CDR2 SYDVKM come from the germline V gene. 10X single-cell V(D)J and 5' gene-expression libraries profiled CSF cells. TCRdb processed the 10x single-cell sequencing reads again and assigns one entry to each CDR3 protein, with no DNA. This sample contains approximately 1,100 distinct CDR3 sequences. The sample consisted of cerebrospinal fluid. The V call is TRBV28, the J call TRBJ2-2; TCRdb's D gene call, TRBD1, goes unchecked for lack of DNA. This receptor was taken from a human donor in good health. CDR3 amino acids: CASWQGDTGELFF.